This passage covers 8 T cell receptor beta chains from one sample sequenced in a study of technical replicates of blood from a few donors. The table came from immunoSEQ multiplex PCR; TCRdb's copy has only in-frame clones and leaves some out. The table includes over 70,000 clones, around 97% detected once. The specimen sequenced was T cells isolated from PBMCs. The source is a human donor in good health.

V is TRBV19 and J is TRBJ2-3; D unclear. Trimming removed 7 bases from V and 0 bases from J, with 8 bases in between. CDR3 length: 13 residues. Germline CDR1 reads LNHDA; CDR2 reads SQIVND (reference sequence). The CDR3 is CASMLSSTDTQYF. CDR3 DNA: TGTGCCAGTATGCTGAGTAGCACAGATACGCAGTATTTT.

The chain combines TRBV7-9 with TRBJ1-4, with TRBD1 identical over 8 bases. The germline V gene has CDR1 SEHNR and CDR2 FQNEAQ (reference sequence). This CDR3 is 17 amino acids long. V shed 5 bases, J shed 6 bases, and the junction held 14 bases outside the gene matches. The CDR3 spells CASSAIPRQGIHEKLFF. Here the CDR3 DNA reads TGTGCCAGCAGCGCTATACCTCGACAGGGGATTCATGAAAAACTGTTTTTT.

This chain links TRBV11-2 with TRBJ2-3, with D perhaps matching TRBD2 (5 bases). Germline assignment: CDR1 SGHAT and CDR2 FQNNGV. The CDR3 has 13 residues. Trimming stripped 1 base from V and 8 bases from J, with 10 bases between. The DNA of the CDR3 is TGTGCCAGCAGCTTAGTTGAGGACTTTACGCAGTATTTT. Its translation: CASSLVEDFTQYF.

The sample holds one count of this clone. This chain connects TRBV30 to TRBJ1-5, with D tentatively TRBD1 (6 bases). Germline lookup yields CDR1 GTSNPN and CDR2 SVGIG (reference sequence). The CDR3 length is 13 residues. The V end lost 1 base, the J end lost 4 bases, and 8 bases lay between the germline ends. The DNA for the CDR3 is TGTGCCTGGAGTGGCCAGGGGAATCAGCCCCAGCATTTT. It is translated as CAWSGQGNQPQHF.

The CDR3 region has the DNA TGCGCCAGCATTACTCTAGCGGGAGGGCGCAATGAGCAGTTCTTC. Amino acids: CASITLAGGRNEQFF. V gene TRBV10-2 combines with J gene TRBJ2-1; 12 positions match TRBD2. V was clipped by 7 bases and J by 6 bases; unmatched bases: 7. CDR1 WSHSY and CDR2 SAAADI come from the germline V gene. CDR3 size: 15 residues.

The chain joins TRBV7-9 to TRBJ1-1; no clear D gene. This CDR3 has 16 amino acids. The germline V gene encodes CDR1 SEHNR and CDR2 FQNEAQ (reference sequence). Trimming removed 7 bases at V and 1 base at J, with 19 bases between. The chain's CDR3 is CASITLLGETNTEAFF. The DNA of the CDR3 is TGTGCCAGCATCACACTCCTGGGAGAGACGAACACTGAAGCTTTCTTT.

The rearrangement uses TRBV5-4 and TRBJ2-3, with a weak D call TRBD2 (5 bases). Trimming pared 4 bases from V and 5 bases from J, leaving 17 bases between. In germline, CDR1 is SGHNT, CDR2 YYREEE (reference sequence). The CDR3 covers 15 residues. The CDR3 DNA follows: TGTGCCAGCAGCCTCACCACTAGTTTGGGAGATACGCAGTATTTT. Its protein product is CASSLTTSLGDTQYF.

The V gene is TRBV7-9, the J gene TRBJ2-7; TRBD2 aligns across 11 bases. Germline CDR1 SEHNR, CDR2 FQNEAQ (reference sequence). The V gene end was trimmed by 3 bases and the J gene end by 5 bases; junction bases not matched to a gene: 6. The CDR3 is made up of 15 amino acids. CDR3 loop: CASSFTSGSVDEQYF. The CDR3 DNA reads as TGTGCCAGCAGCTTCACTAGCGGGAGCGTGGACGAGCAGTACTTC.